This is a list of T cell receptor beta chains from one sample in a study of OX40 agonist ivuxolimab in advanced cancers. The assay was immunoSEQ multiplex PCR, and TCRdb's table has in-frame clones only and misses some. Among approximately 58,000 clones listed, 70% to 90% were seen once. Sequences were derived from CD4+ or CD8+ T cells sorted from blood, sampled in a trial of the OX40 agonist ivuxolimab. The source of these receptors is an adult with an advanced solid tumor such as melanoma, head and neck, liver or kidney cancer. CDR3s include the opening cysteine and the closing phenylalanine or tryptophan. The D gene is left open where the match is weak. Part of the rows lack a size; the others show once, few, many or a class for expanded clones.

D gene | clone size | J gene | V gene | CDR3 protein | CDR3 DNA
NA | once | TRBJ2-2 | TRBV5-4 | CASSPRTNTGELFF | TGTGCCAGCAGCCCCCGGACTAACACCGGGGAGCTGTTTTTT
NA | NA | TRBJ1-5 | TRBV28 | CASSFSGVHQPQHF | TGTGCCAGCAGTTTTTCGGGGGTCCATCAGCCCCAGCATTTT
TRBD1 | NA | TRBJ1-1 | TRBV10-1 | CASSLDPGGTEAFF | TGCGCCAGCAGCCTCGACCCAGGGGGCACTGAAGCTTTCTTT
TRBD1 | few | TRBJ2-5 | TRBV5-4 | CASSPDPGQGPETQYF | TGTGCCAGCAGCCCCGACCCGGGACAGGGTCCAGAGACCCAGTACTTC
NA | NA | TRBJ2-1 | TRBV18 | CASSPGAGEQFF | TGTGCCAGCTCACCAGGGGCAGGTGAGCAGTTCTTC
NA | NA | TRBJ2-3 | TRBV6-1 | CASLRSRTTDTQYF | TGTGCCAGCCTACGGTCGCGGACCACAGATACGCAGTATTTT
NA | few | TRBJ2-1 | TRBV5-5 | CASSRDREIFYNEQFF | TGTGCCAGCAGCCGGGACCGAGAAATTTTTTACAATGAGCAGTTCTTC
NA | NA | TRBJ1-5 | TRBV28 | CASSTLGLNQPQHF | TGTGCCAGCAGTACTTTGGGACTCAATCAGCCCCAGCATTTT
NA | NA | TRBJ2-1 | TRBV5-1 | CASSFTGSSYNEQFF | TGCGCCAGCAGCTTTACAGGTAGCTCCTACAATGAGCAGTTCTTC
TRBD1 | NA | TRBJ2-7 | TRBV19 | CASSAQDRDHEQYF | TGTGCCAGTAGTGCTCAGGACAGGGACCACGAGCAGTACTTC
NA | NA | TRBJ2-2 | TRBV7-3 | CASSLRGDGTGELFF | TGTGCCAGCAGCTTAAGGGGTGACGGCACCGGGGAGCTGTTTTTT
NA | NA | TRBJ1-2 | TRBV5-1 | CASSGQLANYGYTF | TGCGCCAGCAGTGGACAGTTAGCTAACTATGGCTACACCTTC
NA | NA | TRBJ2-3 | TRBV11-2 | CASSLGYTDTQYF | TGTGCCAGCAGCCTCGGATACACAGATACGCAGTATTTT
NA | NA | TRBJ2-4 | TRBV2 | CASSAPRTPSSFVNIQYF | TGTGCCAGCAGTGCCCCGCGCACCCCTTCTAGTTTTGTAAACATTCAGTACTTC
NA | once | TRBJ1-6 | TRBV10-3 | CAITQGSYNSPLHF | TGTGCCATTACCCAGGGTTCCTATAATTCACCCCTCCACTTT
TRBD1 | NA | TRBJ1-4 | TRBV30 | CAWSLGQEFNEKLFF | TGTGCCTGGAGTCTGGGACAGGAGTTTAATGAAAAACTGTTTTTT
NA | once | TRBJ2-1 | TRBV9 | CASSVTGSSTGYNEQFF | TGTGCCAGCAGCGTTACGGGGTCTTCAACCGGATACAATGAGCAGTTCTTC
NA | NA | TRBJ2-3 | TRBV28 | CASSLLRTRRTDTQYF | TGTGCCAGCAGTTTATTAAGGACACGGCGCACAGATACGCAGTATTTT
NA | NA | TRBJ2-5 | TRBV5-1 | CASSPTQGRQETQYF | TGCGCCAGCAGCCCTACACAGGGTCGTCAAGAGACCCAGTACTTC
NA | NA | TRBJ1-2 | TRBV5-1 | CASSLDGKTEHTF | TGCGCCAGCAGCTTGGACGGTAAAACTGAGCACACCTTC
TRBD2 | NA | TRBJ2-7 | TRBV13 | CASSRRGTSGSLGGDEQYF | TGTGCCAGCAGCCGCCGAGGGACTAGCGGGAGCCTTGGGGGGGACGAGCAGTACTTC
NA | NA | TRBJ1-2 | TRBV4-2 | CASSQDHRDKARGYTF | TGTGCCAGCAGCCAAGACCACCGGGACAAGGCTAGGGGCTACACCTTC
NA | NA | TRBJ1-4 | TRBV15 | CATSRDGGREKLFF | TGTGCCACCAGCAGAGATGGGGGAAGAGAAAAACTGTTTTTT
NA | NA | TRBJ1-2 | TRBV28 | CASSLVGALSYGYTF | TGTGCCAGCAGTTTAGTGGGGGCCTTAAGCTATGGCTACACCTTC
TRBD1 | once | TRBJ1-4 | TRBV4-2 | CASSRGSSSDRLREKLFF | TGTGCCAGCAGCCGCGGCTCATCCTCGGACAGGCTTAGGGAAAAACTGTTTTTT
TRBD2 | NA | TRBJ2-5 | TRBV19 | CASRALAGETQYF | TGTGCCAGTAGGGCACTAGCGGGGGAGACCCAGTACTTC
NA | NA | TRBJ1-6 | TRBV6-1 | CAVCRDNSPPLHF | TGTGCCGTCTGCCGGGATAATTCACCACCCCTCCACTTT
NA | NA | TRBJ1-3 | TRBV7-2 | CASSPVSSNSGNTIYF | TGTGCCAGCAGCCCCGTGAGCAGTAACTCTGGAAACACCATATATTTT
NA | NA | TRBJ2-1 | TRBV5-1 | CASSLEGDTFYNEQFF | TGCGCCAGCAGCTTGGAGGGGGACACATTCTACAATGAGCAGTTCTTC